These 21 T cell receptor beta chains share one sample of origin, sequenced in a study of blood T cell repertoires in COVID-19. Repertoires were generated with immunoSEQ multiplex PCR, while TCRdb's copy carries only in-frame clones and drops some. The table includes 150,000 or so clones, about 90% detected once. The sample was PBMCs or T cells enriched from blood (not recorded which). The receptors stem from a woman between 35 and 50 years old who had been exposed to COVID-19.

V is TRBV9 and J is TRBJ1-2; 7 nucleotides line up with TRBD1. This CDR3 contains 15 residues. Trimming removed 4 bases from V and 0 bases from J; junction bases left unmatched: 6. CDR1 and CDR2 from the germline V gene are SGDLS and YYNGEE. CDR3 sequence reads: CASSPRTGTNYGYTF. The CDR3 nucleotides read TGTGCCAGCAGCCCGAGGACAGGAACTAACTATGGCTACACCTTC.

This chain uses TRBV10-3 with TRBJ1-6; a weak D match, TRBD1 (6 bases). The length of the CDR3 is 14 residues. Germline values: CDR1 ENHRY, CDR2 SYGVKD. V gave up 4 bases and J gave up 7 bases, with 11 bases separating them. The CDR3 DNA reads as TGTGCCATCAGTGTGGCAGGGGAAAATTCACCCCTCCACTTT. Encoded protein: CAISVAGENSPLHF.

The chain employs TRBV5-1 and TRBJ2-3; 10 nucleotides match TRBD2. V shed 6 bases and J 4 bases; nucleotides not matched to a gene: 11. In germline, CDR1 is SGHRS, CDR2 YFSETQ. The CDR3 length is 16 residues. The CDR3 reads CASNRASGSIADTQYF. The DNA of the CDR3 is TGCGCCAGCAACAGAGCTAGCGGGAGTATTGCAGATACGCAGTATTTT.

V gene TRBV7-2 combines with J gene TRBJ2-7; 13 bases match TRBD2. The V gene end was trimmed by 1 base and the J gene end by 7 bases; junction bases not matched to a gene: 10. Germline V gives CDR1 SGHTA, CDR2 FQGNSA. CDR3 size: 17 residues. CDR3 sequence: CASSLDGGLAGVSEQYF. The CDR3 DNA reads TGTGCCAGCAGCTTAGACGGTGGACTAGCGGGAGTTTCGGAGCAGTACTTC.

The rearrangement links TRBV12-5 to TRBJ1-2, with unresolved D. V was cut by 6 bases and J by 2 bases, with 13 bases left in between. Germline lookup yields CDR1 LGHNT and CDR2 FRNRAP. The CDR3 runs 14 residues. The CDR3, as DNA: TGTGCTAGTGGCTTTTGGGGAGCCAACTATGGCTACACCTTC. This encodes CASGFWGANYGYTF.

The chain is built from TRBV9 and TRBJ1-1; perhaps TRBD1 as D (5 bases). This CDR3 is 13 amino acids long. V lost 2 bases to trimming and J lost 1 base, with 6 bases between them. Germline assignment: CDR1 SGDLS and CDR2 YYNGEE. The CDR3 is CASSVTGNTEAFF. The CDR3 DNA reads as TGTGCCAGCAGCGTTACAGGGAACACTGAAGCTTTCTTT.

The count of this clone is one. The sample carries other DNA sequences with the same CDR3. The CDR3: CASSKTGAYEQYF. The DNA for the CDR3 is TGTGCCAGCTCTAAGACGGGAGCCTACGAGCAGTACTTC. This chain links TRBV19 with TRBJ2-7; D is possibly TRBD2 (6 bases). Germline V gives CDR1 LNHDA, CDR2 SQIVND (reference sequence). V was clipped by 9 bases and J by 2 bases, with 14 bases between them. The CDR3 has 13 amino acids.

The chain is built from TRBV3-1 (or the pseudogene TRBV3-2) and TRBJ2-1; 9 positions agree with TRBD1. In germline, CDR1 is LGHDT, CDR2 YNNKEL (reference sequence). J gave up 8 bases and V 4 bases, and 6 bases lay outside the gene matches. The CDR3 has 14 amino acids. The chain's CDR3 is CASSRTNRGHEQFF. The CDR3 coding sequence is TGTGCCAGCAGCCGAACTAACAGGGGGCATGAGCAGTTCTTC.

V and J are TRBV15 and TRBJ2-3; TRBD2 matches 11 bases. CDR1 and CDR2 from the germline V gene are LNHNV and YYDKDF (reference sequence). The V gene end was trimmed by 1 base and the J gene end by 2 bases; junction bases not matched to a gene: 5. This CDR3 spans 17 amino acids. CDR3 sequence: CATSRGPGLADTDTQYF. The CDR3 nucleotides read TGTGCCACCAGCAGAGGCCCGGGACTAGCGGACACAGATACGCAGTATTTT.

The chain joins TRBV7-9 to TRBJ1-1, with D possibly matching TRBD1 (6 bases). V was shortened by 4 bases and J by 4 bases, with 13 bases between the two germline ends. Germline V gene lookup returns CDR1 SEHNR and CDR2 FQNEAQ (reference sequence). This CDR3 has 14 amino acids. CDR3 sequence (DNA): TGTGCCAGCAGCTCCCAGGGCAGGGGCACTGAAGCTTTCTTT. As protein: CASSSQGRGTEAFF.

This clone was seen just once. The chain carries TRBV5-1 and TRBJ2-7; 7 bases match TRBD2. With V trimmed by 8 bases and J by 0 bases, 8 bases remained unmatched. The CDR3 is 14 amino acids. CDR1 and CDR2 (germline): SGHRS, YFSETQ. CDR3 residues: CASQPLADSYEQYF. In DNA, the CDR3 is TGCGCCAGTCAGCCGCTAGCGGACTCCTACGAGCAGTACTTC.

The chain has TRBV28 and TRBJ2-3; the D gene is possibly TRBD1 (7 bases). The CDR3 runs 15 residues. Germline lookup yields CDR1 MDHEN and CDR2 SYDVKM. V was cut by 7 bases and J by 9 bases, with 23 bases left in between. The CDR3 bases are TGTGCCAGCATTAGGGACAGCCCGGGACGGGGGACGCAGTATTTT. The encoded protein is CASIRDSPGRGTQYF.

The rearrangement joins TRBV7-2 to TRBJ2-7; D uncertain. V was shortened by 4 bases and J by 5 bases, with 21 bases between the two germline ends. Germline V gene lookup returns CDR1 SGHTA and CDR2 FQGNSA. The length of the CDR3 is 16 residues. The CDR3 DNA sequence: TGTGCCAGCAGCTCCAAGAGGCCTATAGGCGGTGACGAGCAGTACTTC. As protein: CASSSKRPIGGDEQYF.

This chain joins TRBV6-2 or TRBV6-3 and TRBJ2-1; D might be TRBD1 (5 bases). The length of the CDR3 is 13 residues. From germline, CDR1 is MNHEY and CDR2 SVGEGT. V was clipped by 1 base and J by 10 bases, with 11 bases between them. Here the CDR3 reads CASSYFAGWEQFF. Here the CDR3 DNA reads TGTGCCAGCAGTTACTTTGCAGGGTGGGAGCAGTTCTTC.

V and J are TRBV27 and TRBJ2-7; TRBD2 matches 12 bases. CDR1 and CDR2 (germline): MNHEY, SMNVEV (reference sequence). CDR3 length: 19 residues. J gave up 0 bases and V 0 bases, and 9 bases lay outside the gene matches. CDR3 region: CASSLSMGLAGSSSYEQYF. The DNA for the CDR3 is TGTGCCAGCAGTTTATCAATGGGACTAGCGGGCTCAAGCTCCTACGAGCAGTACTTC.

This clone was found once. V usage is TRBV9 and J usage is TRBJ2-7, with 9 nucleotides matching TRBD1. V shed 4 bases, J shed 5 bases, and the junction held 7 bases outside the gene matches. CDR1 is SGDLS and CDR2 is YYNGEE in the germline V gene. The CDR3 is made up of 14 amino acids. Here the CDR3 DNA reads TGTGCCAGCAGCTACGGACAGGGGATCGACGAGCAGTACTTC. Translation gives CASSYGQGIDEQYF.

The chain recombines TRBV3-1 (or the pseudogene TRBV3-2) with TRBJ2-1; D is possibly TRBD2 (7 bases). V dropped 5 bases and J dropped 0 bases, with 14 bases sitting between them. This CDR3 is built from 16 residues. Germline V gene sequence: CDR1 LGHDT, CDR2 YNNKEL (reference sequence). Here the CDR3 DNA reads TGTGCCAGCAGCTTGAGGGCGGGGGCCTCCTACAATGAGCAGTTCTTC. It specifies CASSLRAGASYNEQFF.

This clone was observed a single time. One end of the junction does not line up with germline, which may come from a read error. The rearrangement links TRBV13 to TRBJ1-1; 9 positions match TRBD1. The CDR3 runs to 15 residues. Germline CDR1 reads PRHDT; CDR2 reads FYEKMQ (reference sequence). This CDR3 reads CASSLGDRDFAEAFF. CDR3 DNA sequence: TGTGCCAGCAGCCTAGGGGACAGGGATTTCGCTGAAGCTTTCTTT.

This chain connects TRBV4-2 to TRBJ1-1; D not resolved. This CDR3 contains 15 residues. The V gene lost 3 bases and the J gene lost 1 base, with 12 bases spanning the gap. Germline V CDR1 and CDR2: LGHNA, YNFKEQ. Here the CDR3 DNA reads TGTGCCAGCAGCCAGTTAGCCCTTGAGAACACTGAAGCTTTCTTT. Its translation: CASSQLALENTEAFF.

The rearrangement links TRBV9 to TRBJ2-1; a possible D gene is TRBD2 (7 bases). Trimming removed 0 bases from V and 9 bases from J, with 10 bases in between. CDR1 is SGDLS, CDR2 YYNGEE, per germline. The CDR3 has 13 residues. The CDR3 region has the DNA TGTGCCAGCAGCGTAGAGGGGGGGTCTGAGCAGTTCTTC. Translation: CASSVEGGSEQFF.

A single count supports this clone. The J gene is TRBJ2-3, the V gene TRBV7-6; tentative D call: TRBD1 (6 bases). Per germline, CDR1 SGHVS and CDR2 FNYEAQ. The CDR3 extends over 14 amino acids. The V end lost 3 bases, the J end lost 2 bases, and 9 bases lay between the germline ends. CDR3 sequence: CASSFQGITDTQYF. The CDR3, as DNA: TGTGCCAGCAGCTTCCAGGGGATCACAGATACGCAGTATTTT.